Sequencing of this T cell receptor beta chain was carried out in a study of cytomegalovirus exposure and HLA in healthy donors. Study in general: It was reported in a later analysis that the same platform had been used for the 120 validation repertoires as for the approximately 730 first-cohort repertoires. The study's findings and limits: In vitro confirmation showed a few CMV-associated chains to be CMV antigen specific.

V lost 3 bases, J lost 5 bases, and 12 bases stayed unmatched. The germline gives CDR1 LGHNA, CDR2 YNFKEQ. The CDR3 loop spans 16 amino acids. The donors were members of the 120-subject validation cohort (separate from the approximately 670-subject first cohort). Comments on this clone: What it binds is unknown.

Sequencing used immunoSEQ multiplex PCR; TCRdb keeps in-frame clones, though not all of them. The sample holds 130,000 or so clones, 85% to 90% seen once. The chain has TRBV4-2 and TRBJ1-1; 7 bases match TRBD1. Input material: PBMCs. This receptor was identified in a woman in her twenties or thirties in good health and CMV-seropositive. CDR3 protein: CASSQEGYRGTTEAFF. CDR3 DNA: TGTGCCAGCAGCCAGGAGGGGTACAGGGGAACAACTGAAGCTTTCTTT.